The 8 T cell receptor beta chains presented below share a single source sample, sequenced in a study of cytomegalovirus exposure and HLA in healthy donors. PCR used 60 Vbeta primers and 13 Jbeta primers. TCRdb keeps only in-frame clones here, not all; method: immunoSEQ multiplex PCR. Of approximately 70,000 clones in the sample, around two thirds are singletons; the top ten hold 9.5% to 12%. Input material: PBMCs. All receptors come from a human donor in good health.

This clone was seen once. This chain uses TRBV2 with TRBJ2-1; D unresolved. The V end was cut by 6 bases, the J end by 1 base, with 13 bases between. Germline values: CDR1 SNHLY, CDR2 FYNNEI. The CDR3 is 15 amino acids. The CDR3 loop reads CASSPRIQSYNEQFF. CDR3 coding DNA: TGTGCCAGCAGCCCCAGGATCCAATCCTACAATGAGCAGTTCTTC.

The CDR3 sequence is CASSLDVTGNTEAFF. In nucleotides, the CDR3 is TGCGCCAGCAGCTTGGACGTCACGGGGAACACTGAAGCTTTCTTT. The chain combines TRBV5-1 with TRBJ1-1; D call uncertain. Between the trimmed V and J ends, which lost 0 bases and 1 base, there was a span of 10 bases. The V gene's germline CDR1 is SGHRS and CDR2 YFSETQ. There are 15 residues in the CDR3.

The J gene is TRBJ2-7, the V gene TRBV6-1; the D gene is possibly TRBD2 (5 bases). The CDR3 is made up of 14 amino acids. V lost 7 bases to trimming and J lost 2 bases, with 15 bases between them. CDR1 and CDR2 (germline): MNHNS, SASEGT. The CDR3: CASTPERAPYEQYF. The CDR3 DNA follows: TGTGCCAGCACCCCAGAGAGGGCGCCCTACGAGCAGTACTTC.

The sample holds a few counts of this clone. J is TRBJ1-1 and V is TRBV9; D gene uncertain. Trimming pared 4 bases from V and 2 bases from J, leaving 9 bases between. This CDR3 has 13 residues. Germline assignment: CDR1 SGDLS and CDR2 YYNGEE. The CDR3 region is CASSPGLNTEAFF. The CDR3, as DNA: TGTGCCAGCAGCCCGGGTCTTAACACTGAAGCTTTCTTT.

The rearrangement joins TRBV27 to TRBJ1-2; perhaps TRBD1 as D (6 bases). The germline V and J ends were trimmed by 5 bases and 8 bases, with 15 bases remaining between them. Germline loops: CDR1 MNHEY, CDR2 SMNVEV (reference sequence). The CDR3 runs to 13 residues. This CDR3 is CASSPPGARGYTF. In DNA, the CDR3 is TGTGCCAGCAGTCCCCCAGGGGCGCGGGGCTACACCTTC.

V is TRBV7-8 and J is TRBJ2-2; 12 nucleotides align to TRBD2. J was trimmed by 0 bases and V by 3 bases; bases with no gene match: 2. Germline V gives CDR1 SGHVS, CDR2 FQNEAQ. This CDR3 is 17 amino acids long. This CDR3 is CASSLGLAGANTGELFF. Here the CDR3 DNA reads TGTGCCAGCAGCTTGGGACTAGCGGGTGCGAACACCGGGGAGCTGTTTTTT.

This clone has just a few counts. The V gene is TRBV2, the J gene TRBJ1-1, with D maybe TRBD1 (5 bases). V was trimmed by 7 bases and J by 5 bases, leaving 14 bases between them. Germline V gives CDR1 SNHLY, CDR2 FYNNEI. This CDR3 is built from 13 residues. The CDR3 protein is CASKIGGNTEAFF. CDR3 nucleotide sequence: TGTGCCAGCAAGATCGGGGGGAATACTGAAGCTTTCTTT.

This rearrangement joins TRBV19 to TRBJ2-7; weak D call: TRBD1 (6 bases). The V gene's germline CDR1 is LNHDA and CDR2 SQIVND (reference sequence). This CDR3 is built from 15 residues. The ends were cut back, 0 bases at V and 2 bases at J, with 11 bases in the middle. The CDR3 DNA follows: TGTGCCAGTAGTATAGAGCAGGGGATTGCCTACGAGCAGTACTTC. Encoded protein: CASSIEQGIAYEQYF.